A single sample is the source of the 12 T cell receptor beta chains below, sequenced in a study of blood T cell repertoires in COVID-19. Repertoires were generated with immunoSEQ multiplex PCR, while TCRdb's copy carries only in-frame clones and drops some. The table lists tens of thousands of clones, about nine tenths of them singletons. Sequenced material: peripheral blood. The receptor source for this set is a man between 65 and 85 years old with acute or convalescent COVID-19.

The CDR3 is CASNQGGLVNEQFF. As DNA, the CDR3 is TGTGCCAGCAACCAGGGTGGGTTAGTTAATGAGCAGTTCTTC. This chain links TRBV7-2 with TRBJ2-1, with D perhaps TRBD1 (5 bases). The CDR3 is 14 amino acids. Deletions cut 7 bases from V and 7 bases from J, with 17 bases between. Germline loops: CDR1 SGHTA, CDR2 FQGNSA.

The chain couples TRBV28 to TRBJ1-1, with a weak D call TRBD1 (5 bases). V lost 2 bases and J 4 bases, leaving 14 bases between the germline ends. This CDR3 contains 15 residues. Germline CDR1 is MDHEN and CDR2 is SYDVKM. The CDR3 is CASSLGGRVSTEAFF. CDR3 sequence (DNA): TGTGCCAGCAGTTTAGGGGGGAGGGTTTCCACTGAAGCTTTCTTT.

In DNA form, the CDR3 reads TGTGCCAGCTCACCGCCAGGGATGGCCGGGGGCACTGAAGCTTTCTTT. This sequence encodes CASSPPGMAGGTEAFF. V usage is TRBV18 and J usage is TRBJ1-1, with D maybe TRBD1 (5 bases). V shed 3 bases and J shed 4 bases, with 18 bases lying between them. The CDR3 extends over 16 amino acids. CDR1 KGHSH and CDR2 LQKENI come from the germline V gene.

The chain carries TRBV5-6 and TRBJ2-1; TRBD2 agrees at 14 bases. V lost 4 bases, J lost 7 bases, and 7 bases stayed unmatched. From germline, CDR1 is SGHDT and CDR2 YYEEEE. There are 16 residues in the CDR3. The CDR3 reads CASSRRLAGGGNEQFF. CDR3 sequence (DNA): TGTGCCAGCAGCCGTCGACTAGCGGGAGGGGGGAATGAGCAGTTCTTC.

J is TRBJ2-3 and V is TRBV3-1 (or the pseudogene TRBV3-2), with TRBD2 matching over 13 bases. The V and J ends lost 0 bases and 1 base, in that order; junction bases with no gene match: 1. CDR3 length equals 17 residues. From germline, CDR1 is LGHDT and CDR2 YNNKEL (reference sequence). The CDR3 protein is CASSQEGTSGGTDTQYF. For the CDR3, the DNA is TGTGCCAGCAGCCAAGAAGGGACTAGCGGGGGCACAGATACGCAGTATTTT.

The chain has TRBV13 and TRBJ2-5; 11 bases match TRBD2. Germline loops: CDR1 PRHDT, CDR2 FYEKMQ (reference sequence). The CDR3 loop spans 15 amino acids. The V segment lost 5 bases and the J segment 6 bases; nucleotides outside the gene matches: 8. CDR3 DNA: TGTGCCAGCAGCCCTCGACTAGCGGGGTTGAAGACCCAGTACTTC. Protein product: CASSPRLAGLKTQYF.

The V call is TRBV27, the J call TRBJ1-5, with D perhaps matching TRBD1 (6 bases). With 3 bases removed from V and 4 bases from J, the gap between germline ends came to 13 bases. Germline CDR1 MNHEY, CDR2 SMNVEV (reference sequence). This CDR3 has 15 residues. CDR3 residues: CASSFRGDNNQPQHF. As DNA, the CDR3 is TGTGCCAGCAGTTTTCGAGGGGACAATAATCAGCCCCAGCATTTT.

The gene calls are TRBV18 and TRBJ1-5, with no clear D. Trimming shortened V by 3 bases and J by 6 bases, and 9 bases separated the two germline ends. The CDR3 consists of 13 residues. CDR1 is KGHSH, CDR2 LQKENI, per germline. CDR3 sequence (DNA): TGTGCCAGCTCACCGGCCGAAAGTCAGCCCCAGCATTTT. Translated, it gives CASSPAESQPQHF.

This CDR3 reads CASSSDQGLAGLWDKNIQYF. The CDR3 coding sequence is TGTGCCAGCAGTTCCGATCAGGGACTAGCGGGACTTTGGGACAAAAACATTCAGTACTTC. This chain uses TRBV6-2 or TRBV6-3 with TRBJ2-4; 13 nucleotides line up with TRBD2. The V segment lost 4 bases and the J segment 3 bases; nucleotides outside the gene matches: 15. The CDR3 is 20 residues long. Germline assignment: CDR1 MNHEY and CDR2 SVGEGT.

The sample holds one count of this clone. The chain is built from TRBV7-2 and TRBJ2-7; a weak D match, TRBD2 (6 bases). Per the germline V gene, CDR1 is SGHTA and CDR2 is FQGNSA. Trimming pared 5 bases from V and 6 bases from J, leaving 14 bases between. This CDR3 is built from 13 residues. CDR3 loop: CASSLPPGVEQYF. CDR3 DNA sequence: TGTGCCAGCAGCCTACCCCCGGGAGTCGAGCAGTACTTC.

V usage is TRBV28 and J usage is TRBJ1-3; 8 bases are shared with TRBD1. This CDR3 has 17 residues. The J segment lost 4 bases and the V segment lost 8 bases, leaving 16 bases of the junction unmatched. The germline gives CDR1 MDHEN, CDR2 SYDVKM. The CDR3 DNA is TGTGCCAGCGCCGGGACAGGAGGAAAGTTCTGGGGAAACACCATATATTTT. Amino acid sequence: CASAGTGGKFWGNTIYF.

The rearrangement joins TRBV18 to TRBJ1-4; 7 nucleotides agree with TRBD1. The CDR3 extends over 14 amino acids. Per germline, CDR1 KGHSH and CDR2 LQKENI. V was clipped by 4 bases and J by 8 bases; unmatched bases: 7. The CDR3 DNA sequence: TGTGCCAGCTCACTACGGACAGGCAAAGAAAAACTGTTTTTT. Its translation: CASSLRTGKEKLFF.